Described below is a single T cell receptor (beta chain) sequence and its context. The antigen remains unidentified. With 8 bases removed from V and 4 bases from J, the gap between germline ends came to 11 bases. The CDR3 is 12 residues long. CDR1 and CDR2 from the germline V gene are SGHDN and FVKESK. Donation came from healthy HIV-negative adults that had no recent acute infections or vaccinations. Deep was the level used in running the assay. TCRdb's copy holds only in-frame clones and misses some; the assay was immunoSEQ multiplex PCR. Here the sample spans about 2.4 million clones, roughly 93% being singletons. The sample originates from a study of shared clonotypes between healthy human individuals. Study context: The donor group consisted of two women and three men, aged 18 to 49.

Study-level points and caveats: Represented diversity (both genetic and exposure-history) was limited by the small number of donors.

The TCR sequence derives from a man between 18 and 29 years old in good health. Some clones in this sample may be carry-over from other donors' samples. Sequencing used naive CD4+ T cells from PBMCs. Subset: CD45RA+ positively selected. The V and J genes are TRBV14 and TRBJ1-2; D gene uncertain. CDR3 protein: CASGSGSYGYTF. CDR3 nucleotide sequence: TGTGCCAGCGGCTCGGGCAGCTATGGCTACACCTTC.